Sequencing of this TCR beta chain was carried out in a study of shared clonotypes between healthy human individuals. Study at large: Each donor had three CD4 naive, three CD4 memory, two CD8 naive and one CD8 memory plate.

Naive CD8 cells, CD45RO-negative and positively selected for CCR7, excluded terminally differentiated effector memory CD45RA+ cells. Looked up from germline, CDR1 is MDHEN and CDR2 is SYDVKM. With V trimmed by 5 bases and J by 8 bases, 15 bases remained unmatched. CDR3 length equals 17 residues. Deep was the level used in running the assay. The repertoire was sequenced with immunoSEQ multiplex PCR; TCRdb's copy has only in-frame clones and lacks some. The data hold some 2.1 million clones, with about 94% observed a single time. The rearrangement links TRBV28 to TRBJ2-1, with TRBD2 identical over 10 bases. This sequence was found in a man in his late teens or twenties in good health. Some clones in this sample may be carry-over from other donors' samples. The sequencing sample was made of naive CD8+ T cells from PBMCs. CDR3 DNA: TGTGCCAGCAGTCCCCTTCAACGGACTAGCGGTGACGATGAGCAGTTCTTC. Translation gives CASSPLQRTSGDDEQFF. The whole variable domain, filled in from reference TRBV28 and TRBJ2-1, reads DVKVTQSSRYLVKRTGEKVFLECVQDMDHENMFWYRQDPGLGLRLIYFSYDVKMKEKGDIPEGYSVSREKKERFSLILESASTNQTSMYLCASSPLQRTSGDDEQFFGPGTRLTVL.